These 6 T cell receptor beta chains were all obtained from the same sample, sequenced in a study of blood T cell repertoires in COVID-19. Here immunoSEQ multiplex PCR was the method, and the copy in TCRdb shows in-frame clones only, minus some. The data contain about 60,000 clones, over 75% of them singletons. The specimen was peripheral blood. The receptors stem from a woman aged 60-75 years with active COVID-19.

In DNA, the CDR3 is TGTGCCAGCAGCGAACAGGGGGGATACGAGCAGTACTTC. Translated: CASSEQGGYEQYF. The chain is built from TRBV9 and TRBJ2-7; 8 bases line up with TRBD1. Germline assignment: CDR1 SGDLS and CDR2 YYNGEE. This CDR3 contains 13 residues. Trimming took 3 bases from V and 4 from J; bases not matched to a gene: 3.

The chain recombines TRBV3-1 (or the pseudogene TRBV3-2) with TRBJ2-1; D perhaps matches TRBD2 (5 bases). V lost 4 bases, J lost 10 bases, and 20 bases lay in between. This CDR3 has 15 residues. Germline V gene data show CDR1 as LGHDT and CDR2 as YNNKEL (reference sequence). This CDR3 reads CASSLRPVGIVEQFF. In DNA form, the CDR3 reads TGTGCCAGCAGCCTAAGACCAGTCGGGATCGTAGAGCAGTTCTTC.

The rearrangement joins TRBV12-3 or TRBV12-4 to TRBJ1-1, with 7 positions matching TRBD1. This CDR3 region has 13 residues. Trimming removed 2 bases from V and 10 bases from J; junction bases left unmatched: 7. The CDR3 region has the DNA TGTGCCAGCAGTTTAACGGGGACAGTCGGAGCTTTCTTT. This gives the protein CASSLTGTVGAFF.

The chain combines TRBV6-2 or TRBV6-3 with TRBJ2-7, with D possibly being TRBD2 (6 bases). This CDR3 is built from 16 residues. Trimming took 6 bases from V and 0 from J, leaving 18 bases between them. In germline, CDR1 is MNHEY, CDR2 SVGEGT. The DNA of the CDR3 is TGTGCCAGCAGCCTGTCGGGACTCAAAAGCTCCTACGAGCAGTACTTC. It codes for CASSLSGLKSSYEQYF.

The chain uses TRBV7-6 and TRBJ1-5; possible D gene TRBD1, 6 bases. The CDR3 contains 19 residues. The germline V and J ends were trimmed by 2 bases and 0 bases, with 20 bases remaining between them. Germline CDR1 is SGHVS and CDR2 is FNYEAQ. The CDR3 loop reads CASSLLGGARRDSNQPQHF. The DNA of the CDR3 is TGTGCCAGCAGCTTATTAGGGGGGGCGCGGAGGGATAGCAATCAGCCCCAGCATTTT.

The chain has TRBV18 and TRBJ2-7, with 11 bases that match TRBD1. The germline gives CDR1 KGHSH, CDR2 LQKENI. V trimming: 6 bases; J trimming: 6 bases; junction bases outside the gene matches: 10. The CDR3 spans 15 residues. The DNA for the CDR3 is TGTGCCAGCTCTCCGATCCCGGGACAGGGGGGCGAGCAGTACTTC. Amino acid sequence: CASSPIPGQGGEQYF.